Shown below are 16 T cell receptor beta chains from a single sample sequenced in a study of post-analysis software for immune sequencing data. Study-wide findings and caveats: Included in a set of five TRBV segments more frequent in patients than controls were TRBV5-6, TRBV5-1 and TRBV20-1.

Every TCR beta cDNA library bore unique molecular identifiers. TCRdb ran MiXCR on the PCR reads and lists one entry per CDR3 protein. The sample includes hundreds of thousands of distinct CDR3 sequences, 25% to 30% of them seen just once. These TCRs are of unknown antigen specificity. Sequenced: blood. Every receptor here comes from a girl aged 10 to 17 with multiple sclerosis.

This clonotype appeared a single time. J is TRBJ1-2 and V is TRBV27; D call uncertain. Trimming cost V 3 bases and J 13 bases, with 18 bases left between them. Per germline, CDR1 MNHEY and CDR2 SMNVEV (reference sequence). This CDR3 is built from 13 residues. The CDR3 spells CASSFGDAFDPTF. The CDR3, as DNA: TGTGCCAGCAGTTTCGGGGATGCCTTCGACCCCACCTTC.

This clonotype was seen more than once but under ten times. J is TRBJ2-7 and V is TRBV11-2; 7 bases agree with TRBD1. The J segment lost 0 bases and the V segment lost 3 bases, leaving 8 bases of the junction unmatched. CDR1 and CDR2 (germline): SGHAT, FQNNGV. The CDR3 is made up of 16 amino acids. The CDR3 sequence: CASSFTQGSSSYEQYF. In DNA form, the CDR3 reads TGTGCCAGCAGCTTCACACAGGGGTCGAGCTCCTACGAGCAGTACTTC.

The CDR3 DNA follows: TGCAGCGCCGGGGTCCAGACACAGGTCCACGAGCAGTACTTC. Encoded protein: CSAGVQTQVHEQYF. The genes are TRBV29-1 and TRBJ2-5, with D perhaps TRBD1 or TRBD2 (5 bases each). The tail of the sequence fits TRBJ2-7 better, so the J call may be wrong. CDR1 is SQVTM and CDR2 is ANQGSEA in the germline V gene. This CDR3 is built from 14 residues.

The chain carries TRBV29-1 and TRBJ2-7, with TRBD1 identical over 7 bases. The J call may not be correct, given that the DNA end is closer to TRBJ2-5. CDR1 SQVTM and CDR2 ANQGSEA come from the germline V gene. The CDR3 sequence is 12 residues long. The CDR3 nucleotides are TGCAGCGTTGAAGAGACAGGGAAGACCCAGTACTTC. Translating gives CSVEETGKTQYF.

This clonotype was picked up a small number of times. The chain is built from TRBV2 and TRBJ2-5; D unclear. The CDR3 runs to 13 residues. Germline V gene lookup returns CDR1 SNHLY and CDR2 FYNNEI. CDR3 nucleotides: TGTGGCTGCATCCATGCTGGGGAAGAGACCCAGTACTTC. This codes for CGCIHAGEETQYF.

This clonotype has just a few counts. V is TRBV28 and J is TRBJ2-3; a possible D gene is TRBD2 (5 bases). The CDR3 covers 14 residues. Germline lookup yields CDR1 MDHEN and CDR2 SYDVKM. V was trimmed by 5 bases and J by 5 bases, leaving 14 bases between them. The CDR3 nucleotides are TGTGCCAGCAGTCCCCGGGGATCTGGAGATACGCAGTATTTT. Its protein is CASSPRGSGDTQYF.

In its sample, this clonotype was seen a few times. The genes are TRBV28 and TRBJ1-6, with unresolved D. The CDR3 consists of 12 residues. The germline V and J ends were trimmed by 5 bases and 9 bases, with 8 bases remaining between them. Germline CDR1 and CDR2: MDHEN and SYDVKM. For the CDR3, the DNA is TGTGCCAGCAGTCCCGTCCTTTCACCCCTCCACTTT. It specifies CASSPVLSPLHF.

The genes are TRBV6-6 and TRBJ2-7; D gene unclear. This CDR3 has 11 amino acids. Germline CDR1 and CDR2: MNHNY and SVGAGI (reference sequence). The ends were cut back, 6 bases at V and 4 bases at J, with 7 bases in the middle. The CDR3: CASRYEYEQYF. DNA for the CDR3: TGTGCCAGCAGGTATGAGTACGAGCAGTACTTC.

This clonotype was observed once. V usage is TRBV20-1 and J usage is TRBJ2-2; weak D call: TRBD2 (7 bases). Trimming took off 0 bases at V and 1 base at J, with 15 bases between the two ends. The length of the CDR3 is 17 residues. Germline values: CDR1 DFQATT, CDR2 SNEGSKA (reference sequence). CDR3 in DNA: TGCAGTGCTAGAGATGGGGGCGGGGGCCTGAACACCGGGGAGCTGTTTTTT. Protein: CSARDGGGGLNTGELFF.

A remark on this clonotype: A much larger clone is a single base away; this may be a read error. The V gene is TRBV7-2, the J gene TRBJ2-1; 7 bases line up with TRBD1. Germline V gene sequence: CDR1 SGHTA, CDR2 FQGNSA. With V trimmed by 5 bases and J by 6 bases, 4 bases remained unmatched. The CDR3 sequence is 13 residues long. CDR3 amino acids: CASSRGQFNEQFF. The DNA of the CDR3 is TGTGCCAGCAGCCGGGGACAGTTCAATGAGCAGTTCTTC.

The chain is built from TRBV7-2 and TRBJ2-3, with D hard to call. The CDR3 is made up of 13 amino acids. V shed 5 bases and J shed 7 bases, with 13 bases lying between them. In germline, CDR1 is SGHTA, CDR2 FQGNSA. The CDR3 DNA sequence: TGTGCCAGCAGCCCAGACCGACGGTATACGCAGTATTTT. Translating gives CASSPDRRYTQYF.

V and J are TRBV2 and TRBJ1-5; 9 positions match TRBD1. The trim removed 7 bases at V and 3 bases at J, leaving 7 bases unmatched. The CDR3 consists of 15 residues. From germline, CDR1 is SNHLY and CDR2 FYNNEI. CDR3 residues: CASTTDRGDNQPQHF. The CDR3, as DNA: TGTGCCAGCACCACGGACAGGGGAGACAATCAGCCCCAGCATTTT.

The CDR3 sequence: CASSLVSGTNNEQFF. CDR3 DNA: TGTGCCAGCAGCTTAGTTTCGGGAACAAACAATGAGCAGTTCTTC. This chain connects TRBV7-2 to TRBJ2-1; D is perhaps TRBD2 (5 bases). CDR1 is SGHTA, CDR2 FQGNSA, per germline. The CDR3 contains 15 residues. Trimming pared 1 base from V and 5 bases from J, leaving 12 bases between.

The V call is TRBV2, the J call TRBJ1-2; unclear D gene. Germline assignment: CDR1 SNHLY and CDR2 FYNNEI. The CDR3 is made up of 13 amino acids. Trimming took 4 bases from V and 7 from J, leaving 13 bases between them. CDR3 in DNA: TGTGCCAGCAGTGTTGTGTGGGAAGGTGGCTACACCTTC. It yields the protein CASSVVWEGGYTF.

Of note for this clonotype: A single base separates this from a much larger clone, so it may be a read error. This chain uses TRBV6-2 or TRBV6-3 with TRBJ2-5; no definite D call. The J call may be faulty, since TRBJ2-7 better matches the DNA end. The V gene's germline CDR1 is MNHEY and CDR2 SVGEGT. The CDR3 covers 12 residues. The CDR3 nucleotides are TGTGCCAGCAGTTACCTGCCTTACGAGCAGTACTTC. Protein: CASSYLPYEQYF.

A word on this clonotype: It may be a read error: a sequence one base away is much more abundant. The V call is TRBV6-6, the J call TRBJ2-1, with 7 bases that match TRBD1. The J call is uncertain, as TRBJ2-7 better fits the DNA end. CDR1 MNHNY and CDR2 SVGAGI come from the germline V gene (reference sequence). The CDR3 totals 14 residues. The CDR3 is CASSRDSSYNEQYF. The CDR3, as DNA: TGTGCCAGCAGCCGGGACAGCTCCTACAATGAGCAGTACTTC.